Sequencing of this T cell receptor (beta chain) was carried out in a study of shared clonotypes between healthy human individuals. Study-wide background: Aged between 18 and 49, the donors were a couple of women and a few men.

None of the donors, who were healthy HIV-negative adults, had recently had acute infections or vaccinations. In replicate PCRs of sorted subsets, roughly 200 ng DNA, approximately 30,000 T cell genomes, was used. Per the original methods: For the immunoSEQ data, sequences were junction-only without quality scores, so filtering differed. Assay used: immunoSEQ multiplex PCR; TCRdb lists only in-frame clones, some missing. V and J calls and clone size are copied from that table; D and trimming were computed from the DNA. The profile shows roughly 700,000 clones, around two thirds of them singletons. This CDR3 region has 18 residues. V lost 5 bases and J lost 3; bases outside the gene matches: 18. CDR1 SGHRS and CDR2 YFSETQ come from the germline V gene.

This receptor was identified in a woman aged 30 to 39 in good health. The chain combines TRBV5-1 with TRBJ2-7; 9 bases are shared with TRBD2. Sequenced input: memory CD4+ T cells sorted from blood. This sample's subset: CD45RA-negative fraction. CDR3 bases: TGCGCCAGCAGTACGAGGGGTAGCGGGAGAAATAAGGTCTACGAGCAGTACTTC. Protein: CASSTRGSGRNKVYEQYF.